This TCR beta chain was observed in a study of cytomegalovirus exposure and HLA in healthy donors (dated by TCRdb to about 2017). A note on the overall study: According to an earlier analysis of several hundred of the donors, 150 million to 200 million T cells yielded over 90 million unique TCR beta sequences and approximately 300 Gb of sequence data. Donor age, sex, ethnicity and CMV serostatus were compiled alongside the repertoire data. Among some 400 genotyped donors of the cohort, an average of roughly 230,000 unique TCR beta nucleotide sequences was sequenced per donor, of which about 20% were non-productive. An earlier analysis of 587 of the donors used high-throughput TCR beta sequencing to judge whether each TCR beta V gene segment behaved as functional or pseudogenic. Several DR-DQ haplotypes were handled as single units for association and clustering because linkage in the cohort was strong. In a later genetic analysis, genome-wide SNP genotypes for about three fifths of the 666 donors were used, and that subset was treated as a discovery cohort. The study combined high-throughput TCR immunosequencing, statistical association of individual TCRs with disease status, and machine learning to predict cytomegalovirus infection status. In a later analysis, previously published TCR beta repertoires from several hundred donors were re-analyzed and high-resolution HLA genotyping was added so that TCR occurrence patterns could be studied. A separate validation cohort of approximately 120 different subjects was used in addition to the 666-subject first cohort. An early release that covered roughly 600 HLA-typed donors contained about 300 gigabases of sequencing data and roughly 84 million unique TCR sequences. The aim of the study was to test whether cataloging public T cell receptors could identify signatures of past pathogen exposure. Of the roughly 410 genotyped donors, 80% to 90% were placed in the genetic ancestry cluster associated with self-reported Caucasian donors. The later analysis used no new phenotypic data to find candidate immune exposures, relying instead on TCR beta sequences and their occurrence across donors. Every discovery cohort repertoire had been produced on one sequencing platform. HLA typing covered class I and class II loci at four-digit resolution. The study used immunosequencing to profile the T cell repertoires of approximately 640 subjects and linked those repertoires to cytomegalovirus serostatus. Typing coverage varied by locus: roughly 629-630 donors for A, B, C, DRB1 and DQB1; approximately 520 for DQA1; over 600 for DPA1; approximately 450 for DPB1.

The cohort comprised fewer than 700 healthy bone marrow donors. At the time of sampling, all cohort members were nominally healthy, though unrecorded immune exposures were likely present. The donor was CMV seropositive and belonged to the group of 250 to 350 seropositive cohort members. A peripheral blood sample was collected from each donor, and TCR beta sequencing was performed on peripheral blood mononuclear cells. The Qiagen DNeasy Blood Extraction Kit was used to extract genomic DNA from the blood cell samples. Paper-wide results and their limitations: Because counts were too low, roughly 17 rarely observed V segments, including chromosome 9 orphons, were left out of the earlier analysis of 587 of the donors. According to a later analysis, TCR association rates differed among HLA loci, with DRB1 alleles showing the most associated TCRs and HLA-C alleles showing the fewest. Correlated functional status among segregating V segments might be attributable to linkage disequilibrium, but an unknown experimental factor could not be ruled out. Presence/absence analyses assumed roughly uniform sequencing depth across donors, an assumption that may not hold. According to a later analysis, parvovirus B19, influenza, CMV and Epstein-Barr virus appeared linked to several top co-occurrence clusters. Most CMV-associated TCR beta chains appeared to be HLA-restricted in a later analysis, and the HLA associations seemed to be driven largely by CMV exposure. V-gene and J-gene trimming of TCR beta chains was associated with a missense DCLRE1C variant in a later genetic analysis, and the association was replicated in an independent cohort. Compared with the roughly 700-donor mean, donors in an Asian-associated ancestry cluster had fewer N-insertions in productive TCRs, according to a later genetic analysis. A further reported finding was that TCR beta sequences accurately predicted the HLA-A and HLA-B alleles for most subjects in the first cohort. A cluster of highly shared sequence variants was judged likely to represent a technical artifact of the sequencing pipeline. Immune exposure information for the cohort was limited to CMV serostatus. A later analysis associated 16,951 TCR beta sequences with specific HLA alleles at a false discovery rate of 0.05. This cohort had only TCR beta chains sequenced, and the lack of alpha or paired-chain data limited which features could be detected. In both the original and validation cohorts, the classifier was reported to diagnose cytomegalovirus status with high specificity and sensitivity. The study listed 150 to 200 TCR beta chains as associated with cytomegalovirus. Most TCR sequences were observed very rarely across donors, whereas some public TCRs were present in many individuals. When HLA alleles, especially DR and DQ, strongly co-occurred, TCR associations were difficult to assign to individual alleles. In an earlier analysis of a few hundred of the donors, most TCR beta V segments were observed in productive rearrangements about 87% or about 30% of the time, broadly matching IMGT annotations. Compared with equally common non-associated chains, HLA-associated TCR beta chains in a later analysis were more clonally expanded and had lower generation probabilities. In vitro tests confirmed that a few of the cytomegalovirus-associated TCR beta chains recognize cytomegalovirus antigens. The authors suggested that the approach could potentially be extended to other disease states and immunological phenotypes. Because some donors lacked HLA typing at each locus, the association tests relied only on the typed subset. Some IMGT-functional V segments, including TRBV6-2 and TRBV6-3, could not be distinguished by the 87-base-pair reads and were therefore excluded.

Taken from cysteine to phenylalanine, the CDR3 has 14 residues. Only the CDR3 DNA stays, 42 bases, in frame from base 1. Per the germline V gene, MNHNS is the CDR1 and SASEGT is the CDR2. The trim is 2 bases for V and 5 bases for J, with a gap of 13 bases between the germline ends. The library came from the immunoSEQ multiplex PCR assay. For the multiplex PCR, a mixture combining 60 forward primers for TCR Vbeta segments and 13 reverse primers for TCR Jbeta segments was used. The CDR3 region of rearranged TCR beta genes was amplified from genomic DNA by a multiplex PCR assay. The amplified TCR beta libraries were sequenced on the Illumina HiSeq System as 87-base-pair reads. Processing in the source paper ran as follows. A later analysis counted tens of millions of unique TCR beta chains across the 500 to 850 repertoires, and 9 million to 14 million of these chains were shared by at least two donors. Raw reads were error-corrected and collapsed into unique sequences by a nearest-neighbor algorithm in which closely related sequences were merged to remove PCR and sequencing errors. CDR3 sequences were aligned to IMGT reference sequences to assign V, D and J gene segments. Each retained sequence needed at least a six-nucleotide match to both a V gene segment and a J gene segment. Rearrangements were called productive when the CDR3 lacked stop codons and stayed in frame with V and J; all others were non-productive. Following IMGT convention, CDR3 was defined as the stretch from the second conserved V-encoded cysteine to the conserved J-encoded phenylalanine. Sequences without an unambiguous match to a single V gene segment were excluded from the earlier analysis of almost 600 of the donors. An earlier analysis of 500 to 700 of the donors classified V segments as functional when productive rearrangements were above 56.7% and as segregating when the standard deviation between donors was above 5%. A statistical classification framework was built to diagnose cytomegalovirus status from the catalog of TCR beta chain sequences. In a later analysis, TCR nucleotide sequences were compared against IMGT/GENE-DB human TR gene sequences so that V and J genes could be assigned. Using the TCRdist pipeline, a later analysis assigned CDR3 sequences along with most-parsimonious VDJ recombination scenarios. A later analysis defined each TCR beta chain by its CDR3 amino acid sequence plus V-gene family, and excluded reads lacking a unique V-gene family. A later analysis removed 550 to 650 highly shared, low-generation-probability nucleotide sequences to deal with suspected cross-contamination and a sequencing artifact. For each public chain, a later analysis derived a clonal expansion index from normalized ranks of inferred template counts within each repertoire. In a later analysis, generation probabilities were computed using a VDJ recombination model fitted to out-of-frame rearrangements, and the results were checked against IGoR. In a later analysis, TCR-TCR, TCR-HLA and TCR-CMV co-occurrence was scored with hypergeometric tests, and a repertoire-size bias correction was applied to TCR pairs. False discovery rates were estimated in a later analysis by permuting HLA or CMV assignments 20 times. A later analysis grouped co-occurring TCRs with DBSCAN, adding TCRdist sequence similarity when clustering within HLA-allele-positive subsets. For co-occurrence clustering, repertoires with fewer than 30,000 or more than 120,000 public chains were excluded, along with roughly five repertoires with anomalous nucleotide sharing. TCRdb's version of the immuneACCESS table is confined to in-frame rearrangements and falls short of the full clone set. An unresolved V gene accounts for under half of the shortfall where checked; the remainder is of unknown origin. From that table come the V and J calls and clone size; the DNA was used to work out D and trimming. The sample table holds more than 95,000 clones, of which 83% were seen once. Approximately 3.6% of the sample is held by the ten biggest clonotypes.

For this clone: This receptor's antigen is unknown. No much larger clonotype is one base removed from it; base qualities were not supplied.

This sequence originates from a woman aged 40 to 50 in good health and CMV-seropositive. Sequenced material: PBMCs. The chain is encoded by TRBV6-1 joined to TRBJ2-7; a tentative D match to TRBD2 spans 6 bases. Here is the DNA: TGTGCCAGCAGTGAAACCGGACTACTCAACGAGCAGTACTTC. The translation is CASSETGLLNEQYF.